Included here is one T cell receptor beta chain sequence, with context. The target antigen is unknown. The data belong to a study of Ad26.COV2.S vaccination and SARS-CoV-2 variants. General observations from the study: Vaccinees showed greater spike-specific TCR breadth than placebo recipients. The analyses of TCR breadth and depth may have understated the size of total T cell responses.

Assay used: immunoSEQ multiplex PCR; TCRdb lists only in-frame clones, some missing. The repertoire includes about 350,000 clones, 75% to 90% of them detected once, and roughly 10% sits in the top ten. The CDR3 runs to 15 residues. Germline V gene data show CDR1 as MDHEN and CDR2 as SYDVKM. The ends lost 6 bases at V and 5 bases at J; junction bases unmatched: 12. Stated treatment: around 19 received Ad26.COV2.S at low or high dose, single or two shots; roughly 5 received placebo; per-sample allocation not given. The samples were gathered on day 63 after the first injection of vaccine or placebo. The individual, an adult aged 18-55 years, was a donor in Boston.

The chain joins TRBV28 to TRBJ1-1, with 7 bases fitting TRBD1. This sequence originates from a person between 18 and 65 years old who received the Ad26.COV2.S COVID-19 vaccine or a placebo. The sequencing here drew on peripheral blood, taken in a trial of Ad26.COV2.S vaccine versus placebo. The CDR3 region has the DNA TGTGCCAGCAGCGAGGCAACAGGGGTCGGGACTGAAGCTTTCTTT. This encodes CASSEATGVGTEAFF.